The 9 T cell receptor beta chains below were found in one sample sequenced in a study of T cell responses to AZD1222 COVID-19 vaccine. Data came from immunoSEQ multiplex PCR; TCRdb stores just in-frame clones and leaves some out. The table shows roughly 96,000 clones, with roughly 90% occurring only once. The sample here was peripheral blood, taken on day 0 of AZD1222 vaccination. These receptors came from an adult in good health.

The CDR3 DNA is TGTGCCAGCACCATCTCTACAGGGAACACTGAAGCTTTCTTT. Its translation is CASTISTGNTEAFF. The chain couples TRBV5-4 to TRBJ1-1, with a tentative D call TRBD1 (5 bases). Trimming shortened V by 6 bases and J by 1 base, and 13 bases separated the two germline ends. There are 14 residues in the CDR3. Germline CDR1 and CDR2: SGHNT and YYREEE (reference sequence).

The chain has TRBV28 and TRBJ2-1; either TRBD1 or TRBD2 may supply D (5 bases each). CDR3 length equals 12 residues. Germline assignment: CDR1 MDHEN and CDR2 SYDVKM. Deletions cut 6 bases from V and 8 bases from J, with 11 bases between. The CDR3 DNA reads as TGTGCCAGCAGGGCGCAGGGAGATGAGCAGTTCTTC. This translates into CASRAQGDEQFF. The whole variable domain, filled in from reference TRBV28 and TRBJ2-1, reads DVKVTQSSRYLVKRTGEKVFLECVQDMDHENMFWYRQDPGLGLRLIYFSYDVKMKEKGDIPEGYSVSREKKERFSLILESASTNQTSMYLCASRAQGDEQFFGPGTRLTVL.

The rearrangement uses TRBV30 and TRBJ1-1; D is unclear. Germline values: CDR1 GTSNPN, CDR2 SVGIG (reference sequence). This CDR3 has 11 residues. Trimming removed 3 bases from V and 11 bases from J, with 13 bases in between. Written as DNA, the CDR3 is TGTGCCTGGAGCCCACAGCGAGGGGCTTTCTTT. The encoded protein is CAWSPQRGAFF.

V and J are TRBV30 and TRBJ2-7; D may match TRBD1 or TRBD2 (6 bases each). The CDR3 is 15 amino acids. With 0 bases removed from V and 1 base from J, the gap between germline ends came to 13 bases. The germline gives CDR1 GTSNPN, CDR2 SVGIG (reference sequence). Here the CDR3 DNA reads TGTGCCTGGAGTGTAAACAGGGAGGTTTCCTACGAGCAGTACTTC. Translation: CAWSVNREVSYEQYF.

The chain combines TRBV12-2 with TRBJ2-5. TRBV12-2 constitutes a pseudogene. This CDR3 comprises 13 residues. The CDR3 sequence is CASRFRRQETQYF. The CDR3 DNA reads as TGTGCAAGTCGCTTCCGGCGCCAAGAGACCCAGTACTTC.

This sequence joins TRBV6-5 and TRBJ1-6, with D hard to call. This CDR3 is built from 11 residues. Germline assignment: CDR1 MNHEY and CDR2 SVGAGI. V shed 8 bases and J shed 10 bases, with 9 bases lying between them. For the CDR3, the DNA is TGTGCCAGCCATTCGTACTCACCCCTCCACTTT. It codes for CASHSYSPLHF.

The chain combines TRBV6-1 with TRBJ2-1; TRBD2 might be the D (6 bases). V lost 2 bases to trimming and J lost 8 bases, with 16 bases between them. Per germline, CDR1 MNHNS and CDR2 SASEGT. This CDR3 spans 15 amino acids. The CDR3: CASSESSGGKDEQFF. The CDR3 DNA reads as TGTGCCAGCAGTGAATCTTCCGGGGGAAAGGATGAGCAGTTCTTC.

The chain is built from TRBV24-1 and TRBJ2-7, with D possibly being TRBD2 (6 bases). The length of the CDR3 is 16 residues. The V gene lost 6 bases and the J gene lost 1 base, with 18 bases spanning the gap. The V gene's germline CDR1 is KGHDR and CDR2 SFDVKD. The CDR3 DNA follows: TGTGCCACCAGTCCAGGCGGTAGCGGTAATTCCTACGAGCAGTACTTC. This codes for CATSPGGSGNSYEQYF.

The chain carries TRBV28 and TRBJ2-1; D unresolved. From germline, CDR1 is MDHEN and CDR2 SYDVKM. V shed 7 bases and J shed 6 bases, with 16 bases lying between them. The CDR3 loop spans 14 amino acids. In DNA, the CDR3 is TGTGCCAGCACCATAACAGTGAACCCCAATGAGCAGTTCTTC. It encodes CASTITVNPNEQFF.